This is a list of T cell receptor beta chains from one sample in a study of blood T cell repertoires in COVID-19. Data came from immunoSEQ multiplex PCR; TCRdb stores just in-frame clones and leaves some out. This sample has around 150,000 clones; roughly 81% occur once, and the top ten carry 1.1%. Sequences were obtained from peripheral blood. These receptors were obtained from a man in his forties with acute or convalescent COVID-19. CDR3s include the opening cysteine and the closing phenylalanine or tryptophan. Fields, in order: J gene, D gene, V gene, clone size, CDR3 protein, CDR3 DNA. The D gene is left open where the match is weak. The size entry is marked missing in some rows and otherwise reads once, few, many or a size class.

j_gene: TRBJ2-1; d_gene: TRBD2; v_gene: TRBV6-5; abundance: once; CDR3aa: CASTYSGGSSNEQFF; CDR3nt: TGTGCCAGCACATACAGCGGGGGGTCTTCCAATGAGCAGTTCTTC
j_gene: TRBJ1-1; d_gene: NA; v_gene: TRBV18; abundance: NA; CDR3aa: CASSPREMNTEAFF; CDR3nt: TGTGCCAGCTCACCCAGGGAAATGAACACTGAAGCTTTCTTT
j_gene: TRBJ1-2; d_gene: NA; v_gene: TRBV5-1; abundance: NA; CDR3aa: CASSPRTEGYTF; CDR3nt: TGCGCCAGCAGCCCACGGACAGAGGGCTACACCTTC
j_gene: TRBJ1-4; d_gene: TRBD1; v_gene: TRBV30; abundance: NA; CDR3aa: CAWNRDRGREKLFF; CDR3nt: TGTGCCTGGAACAGAGACAGGGGTCGCGAAAAACTGTTTTTT
j_gene: TRBJ1-5; d_gene: NA; v_gene: TRBV10-3; abundance: once; CDR3aa: CATLPTGLHSNQPQHF; CDR3nt: TGTGCCACCCTACCGACAGGCCTTCATAGCAATCAGCCCCAGCATTTT
j_gene: TRBJ1-1; d_gene: NA; v_gene: TRBV7-3; abundance: NA; CDR3aa: CASSLGGNEAFF; CDR3nt: TGTGCCAGCAGCTTAGGGGGGAATGAAGCTTTCTTT
j_gene: TRBJ2-2; d_gene: NA; v_gene: TRBV5-1; abundance: NA; CDR3aa: CASSLKGENTGELFF; CDR3nt: TGCGCCAGCAGCTTGAAAGGGGAAAACACCGGGGAGCTGTTTTTT
j_gene: TRBJ1-5; d_gene: NA; v_gene: TRBV6-5; abundance: NA; CDR3aa: CASTITGPQHF; CDR3nt: TGTGCCAGCACTATTACAGGGCCCCAGCATTTT
j_gene: TRBJ1-4; d_gene: NA; v_gene: TRBV11-2; abundance: once; CDR3aa: CASSLAWAVNEKLFF; CDR3nt: TGTGCCAGCAGCTTAGCATGGGCAGTTAATGAAAAACTGTTTTTT
j_gene: TRBJ2-5; d_gene: NA; v_gene: TRBV9; abundance: few; CDR3aa: CASSASSGGTQYF; CDR3nt: TGTGCCAGCAGCGCGTCCTCCGGGGGGACCCAGTACTTC
j_gene: TRBJ1-2; d_gene: NA; v_gene: TRBV5-6; abundance: NA; CDR3aa: CASSLDRNYGYTF; CDR3nt: TGTGCCAGCAGCTTGGACAGAAACTATGGCTACACCTTC
j_gene: TRBJ2-5; d_gene: TRBD2; v_gene: TRBV6-5; abundance: NA; CDR3aa: CASSQYRDRGGTQYF; CDR3nt: TGTGCCAGCAGCCAATACCGGGACCGCGGGGGGACCCAGTACTTC
j_gene: TRBJ2-5; d_gene: TRBD1; v_gene: TRBV18; abundance: NA; CDR3aa: CASSPRDRVQETQYF; CDR3nt: TGTGCCAGCTCACCCCGGGACAGGGTCCAAGAGACCCAGTACTTC
j_gene: TRBJ2-3; d_gene: TRBD2; v_gene: TRBV7-6; abundance: NA; CDR3aa: CASSPLAGGLTDTQYF; CDR3nt: TGTGCCAGCAGTCCACTAGCGGGGGGGCTGACAGATACGCAGTATTTT
j_gene: TRBJ2-5; d_gene: NA; v_gene: TRBV6-5; abundance: NA; CDR3aa: CASRTGEQETQYF; CDR3nt: TGTGCCAGCAGGACAGGAGAACAAGAGACCCAGTACTTC
j_gene: TRBJ1-2; d_gene: NA; v_gene: TRBV29-1; abundance: NA; CDR3aa: CSVDSVNYGYTF; CDR3nt: TGCAGCGTTGATTCGGTCAACTATGGCTACACCTTC
j_gene: TRBJ2-2; d_gene: NA; v_gene: TRBV5-6; abundance: NA; CDR3aa: CASSRETGELFF; CDR3nt: TGTGCCAGCAGCCGAGAGACCGGGGAGCTGTTTTTT
j_gene: TRBJ2-1; d_gene: TRBD2; v_gene: TRBV5-4; abundance: NA; CDR3aa: CASSLVGSGDYNEQFF; CDR3nt: TGTGCCAGCAGCTTGGTTGGTAGCGGGGACTACAATGAGCAGTTCTTC
j_gene: TRBJ1-1; d_gene: NA; v_gene: TRBV24-1; abundance: NA; CDR3aa: CATEIGEGGVTEAFF; CDR3nt: TGTGCCACCGAGATCGGGGAGGGAGGCGTGACTGAAGCTTTCTTT
j_gene: TRBJ2-7; d_gene: TRBD1; v_gene: TRBV6-5; abundance: few; CDR3aa: CASSGQGFGSEQYF; CDR3nt: TGTGCCAGCTCGGGACAGGGGTTTGGTAGCGAGCAGTACTTC
j_gene: TRBJ1-4; d_gene: NA; v_gene: TRBV5-1; abundance: NA; CDR3aa: CASSFGTTQANEKLFF; CDR3nt: TGCGCCAGCAGCTTTGGCACCACTCAGGCTAATGAAAAACTGTTTTTT
j_gene: TRBJ1-1; d_gene: TRBD1; v_gene: TRBV28; abundance: once; CDR3aa: CASSSNYLFGTARGAFF; CDR3nt: TGTGCCAGCAGTTCAAACTACCTCTTCGGGACAGCCAGGGGGGCTTTCTTT
j_gene: TRBJ2-3; d_gene: TRBD1; v_gene: TRBV6-5; abundance: NA; CDR3aa: CASSRQGVTDTQYF; CDR3nt: TGTGCCAGCAGTAGACAGGGGGTCACAGATACGCAGTATTTT
j_gene: TRBJ2-3; d_gene: NA; v_gene: TRBV5-1; abundance: few; CDR3aa: CASSLAGGRDTQYF; CDR3nt: TGCGCCAGCAGCTTGGCAGGGGGGCGGGATACGCAGTATTTT
j_gene: TRBJ1-6; d_gene: TRBD1; v_gene: TRBV7-9; abundance: once; CDR3aa: CASSLGDRNSPLHF; CDR3nt: TGTGCCAGCAGCTTAGGGGACAGAAATTCACCCCTCCACTTT
j_gene: TRBJ1-1; d_gene: NA; v_gene: TRBV28; abundance: NA; CDR3aa: CASSAPGTGRGTEAFF; CDR3nt: TGTGCCAGCAGTGCACCCGGAACAGGGAGGGGCACTGAAGCTTTCTTT
j_gene: TRBJ1-4; d_gene: NA; v_gene: TRBV18; abundance: NA; CDR3aa: CASSPYTGNEKLFF; CDR3nt: TGTGCCAGCTCACCGTATACGGGAAATGAAAAACTGTTTTTT
j_gene: TRBJ2-7; d_gene: NA; v_gene: TRBV28; abundance: NA; CDR3aa: CASSFIGGARPYEQYF; CDR3nt: TGTGCCAGCAGTTTTATAGGGGGGGCGCGACCCTACGAGCAGTACTTC
j_gene: TRBJ2-1; d_gene: NA; v_gene: TRBV18; abundance: NA; CDR3aa: CASSPRSRNNEQFF; CDR3nt: TGTGCCAGCTCACCACGGTCGCGTAACAATGAGCAGTTCTTC
j_gene: TRBJ1-2; d_gene: NA; v_gene: TRBV4-3; abundance: NA; CDR3aa: CASSQETGGLYGYTF; CDR3nt: TGCGCCAGCAGCCAAGAAACGGGGGGGCTCTATGGCTACACCTTC
j_gene: TRBJ1-2; d_gene: NA; v_gene: TRBV12-3/TRBV12-4; abundance: NA; CDR3aa: CASSPDRLDGYTF; CDR3nt: TGTGCCAGCAGTCCCGACAGGCTGGATGGCTACACCTTC
j_gene: TRBJ1-6; d_gene: NA; v_gene: TRBV5-1; abundance: NA; CDR3aa: CASSLARTVQGSPLHF; CDR3nt: TGCGCCAGCAGCTTGGCGAGGACAGTCCAAGGTTCACCCCTCCACTTT
j_gene: TRBJ1-1; d_gene: NA; v_gene: TRBV3-1/TRBV3-2; abundance: NA; CDR3aa: CASSLQGNTEAFF; CDR3nt: TGTGCCAGCAGCCTACAGGGGAACACTGAAGCTTTCTTT
j_gene: TRBJ1-2; d_gene: TRBD1; v_gene: TRBV6-2/TRBV6-3; abundance: NA; CDR3aa: CASSYRQGALEGYTF; CDR3nt: TGTGCCAGCAGTTATCGACAGGGCGCTTTAGAGGGCTACACCTTC
j_gene: TRBJ2-1; d_gene: NA; v_gene: TRBV6-1; abundance: NA; CDR3aa: CASSEAPDPNEQFF; CDR3nt: TGTGCCAGCAGTGAAGCCCCAGATCCCAATGAGCAGTTCTTC
j_gene: TRBJ1-6; d_gene: NA; v_gene: TRBV27; abundance: NA; CDR3aa: CASSFLREGHNSPLHF; CDR3nt: TGTGCCAGCAGTTTCCTGAGGGAGGGACATAATTCACCCCTCCACTTT
j_gene: TRBJ2-3; d_gene: NA; v_gene: TRBV5-8; abundance: NA; CDR3aa: CASSYRRQADTQYF; CDR3nt: TGTGCCAGCAGCTACCGGAGGCAGGCCGATACGCAGTATTTT
j_gene: TRBJ2-7; d_gene: TRBD1; v_gene: TRBV9; abundance: NA; CDR3aa: CASSVEETGGPYEQYF; CDR3nt: TGTGCCAGCAGCGTAGAGGAGACAGGGGGTCCCTACGAGCAGTACTTC
j_gene: TRBJ2-3; d_gene: TRBD1; v_gene: TRBV9; abundance: NA; CDR3aa: CASSQGDRGTDTQYF; CDR3nt: TGTGCCAGCAGTCAGGGGGACAGGGGCACAGATACGCAGTATTTT
j_gene: TRBJ1-6; d_gene: NA; v_gene: TRBV28; abundance: NA; CDR3aa: CASNRGQWSNSPLHF; CDR3nt: TGTGCCAGCAATCGCGGACAGTGGAGTAATTCACCCCTCCACTTT
j_gene: TRBJ2-1; d_gene: TRBD2; v_gene: TRBV2; abundance: NA; CDR3aa: CASSGNSGGPYNEQFF; CDR3nt: TGTGCCAGCAGTGGCAATAGCGGGGGACCCTACAATGAGCAGTTCTTC
j_gene: TRBJ2-1; d_gene: NA; v_gene: TRBV6-5; abundance: NA; CDR3aa: CASSYTSNNEQFF; CDR3nt: TGTGCCAGCAGTTATACCAGTAACAATGAGCAGTTCTTC